This T cell receptor beta chain was sequenced for a study of graft-versus-host responses after intestinal transplantation. Across the study: Grafts were multivisceral, liver-intestinal, or isolated intestinal. Anti-thymocyte globulin induction was given to all recipients, followed by tacrolimus and steroids for two to four years. Broader study findings: Within the allografts of patients who had graft-donor T cell macrochimerism, graft-versus-host to host-versus-graft clonal ratios were high. Marrow from the recipient contained GvH clones, some of which had appeared first in ileum or blood.

Libraries were prepared by immunoSEQ multiplex PCR; TCRdb keeps only in-frame clonotypes and omits some of them. The data hold about 3,300 clones, with about 80% observed a single time. Germline V gene data show CDR1 as MNHEY and CDR2 as SVGAGI. The CDR3 extends over 14 amino acids. V lost 8 bases and J lost 7, with 20 bases in between. This clone has a handful of counts. The antigen remains unidentified. Graft specimens yielded both intraepithelial and lamina propria lymphocytes. The source of this sequence is a human patient who received an intestinal transplant, so some T cells may come from the graft donor. J is TRBJ1-2 and V is TRBV6-5, with D perhaps matching TRBD1 (5 bases). The material was ileum tissue, obtained roughly 18 and 21 days after intestinal transplantation. In DNA, the CDR3 is TGTGCCAGCGCCTCGGGGGGGAAGGGTGTTGGCTACACCTTC. Its protein is CASASGGKGVGYTF.